This T cell receptor beta chain is from a study of blood T cell repertoires in COVID-19. Study background: The United States, Italy and Spain supplied acute and convalescent COVID-19 samples.

CDR1 is KGHDR, CDR2 SFDVKD, per germline. The CDR3 has 13 amino acids. Trimming took 4 bases from V and 4 from J, leaving 8 bases between them. Authors' methods: Reference gene primer amplification gave estimated nucleated cell counts. TCRdb's table, derived via immunoSEQ multiplex PCR, lists solely in-frame clones and lacks some. The DNA gave D and trimming, while V, J and clone size come from that table. The sample lists approximately 260,000 clones, 70% to 90% occurring once. Sequencing was performed on peripheral blood. This receptor was obtained from a woman in her 70s with acute or convalescent COVID-19. The chain has TRBV24-1 and TRBJ2-3; D is unresolved. The CDR3 here is CATSDPTSDTQYF. The CDR3 DNA sequence: TGTGCCACCAGTGACCCTACCTCAGATACGCAGTATTTT.